This section outlines one TCR beta chain sequence together with its context. Its specificity is not known. Tagging with unique molecular identifiers was a feature of the TCR beta cDNA libraries. There were 1 to 10 million T cells, and approximately 500,000 cDNA molecules came from them. One entry per CDR3 protein results from TCRdb running MiXCR on the PCR reads. This sample has about 540,000 distinct CDR3 sequences, with less than 40% found just once. The germline CDR1 and CDR2 sequences are LGHNA and YNFKEQ. This CDR3 has 16 amino acids. The data belong to a study of post-analysis software for immune sequencing data. Overall study results and limits: Significantly decreased normalized Chao1 diversity was recorded for multiple sclerosis patients relative to controls. Compared with controls, patients had more of 4 to 6 TRBV segments, including TRBV5-6, TRBV5-1 and TRBV20-1.

The chain links TRBV4-2 to TRBJ2-1; the match to TRBD2 covers 10 bases. The end of the DNA fits TRBJ2-7 better, so the J call may be wrong. Sequenced: blood. The clonotype originates from a girl aged 2-17 years with multiple sclerosis. CDR3 sequence: CASSERLAGAYNEQYF. DNA for the CDR3: TGTGCCAGCAGCGAGAGACTAGCGGGCGCCTACAATGAGCAGTACTTC.